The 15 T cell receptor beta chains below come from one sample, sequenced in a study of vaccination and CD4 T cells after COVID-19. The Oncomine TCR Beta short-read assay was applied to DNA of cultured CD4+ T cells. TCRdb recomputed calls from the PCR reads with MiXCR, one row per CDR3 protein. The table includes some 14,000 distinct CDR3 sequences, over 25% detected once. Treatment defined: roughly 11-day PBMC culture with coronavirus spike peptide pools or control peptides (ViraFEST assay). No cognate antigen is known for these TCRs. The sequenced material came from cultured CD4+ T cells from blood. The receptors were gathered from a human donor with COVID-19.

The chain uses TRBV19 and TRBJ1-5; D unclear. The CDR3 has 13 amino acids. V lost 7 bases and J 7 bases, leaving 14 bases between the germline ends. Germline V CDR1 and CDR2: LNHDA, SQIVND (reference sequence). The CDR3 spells CASKGRKDQPQHF. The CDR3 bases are TGTGCCAGTAAAGGACGGAAGGACCAGCCCCAGCATTTT.

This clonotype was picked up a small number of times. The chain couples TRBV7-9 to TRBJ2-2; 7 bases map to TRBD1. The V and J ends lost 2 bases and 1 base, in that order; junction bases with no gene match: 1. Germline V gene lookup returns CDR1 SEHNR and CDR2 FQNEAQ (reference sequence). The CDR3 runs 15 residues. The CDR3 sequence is CASSLRQGNTGELFF. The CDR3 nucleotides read TGTGCCAGCAGCTTACGACAGGGGAACACCGGGGAGCTGTTTTTT.

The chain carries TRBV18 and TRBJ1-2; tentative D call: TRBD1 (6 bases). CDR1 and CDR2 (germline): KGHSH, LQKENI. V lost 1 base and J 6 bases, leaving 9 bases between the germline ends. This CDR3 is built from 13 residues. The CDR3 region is CASSPRGADGYTF. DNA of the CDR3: TGTGCCAGCTCACCACGGGGGGCCGATGGCTACACCTTC. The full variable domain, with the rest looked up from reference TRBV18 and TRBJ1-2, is NAGVMQNPRHLVRRRGQEARLRCSPMKGHSHVYWYRQLPEEGLKFMVYLQKENIIDESGMPKERFSAEFPKEGPSILRIQQVVRGDSAAYFCASSPRGADGYTFGSGTRLTVV.

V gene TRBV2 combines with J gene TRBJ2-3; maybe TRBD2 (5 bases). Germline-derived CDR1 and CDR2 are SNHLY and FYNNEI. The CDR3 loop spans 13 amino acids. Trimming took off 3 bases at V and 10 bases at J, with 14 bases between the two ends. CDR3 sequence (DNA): TGTGCCAGCAGTGACAACACCGGGGTGCCGCAGTATTTT. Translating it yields CASSDNTGVPQYF.

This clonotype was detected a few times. The CDR3 DNA reads TGTGCCACCACCCAGCCTAATGAAAAACTGTTTTTT. Translated, it gives CATTQPNEKLFF. The chain combines TRBV15 with TRBJ1-4, with D unclear. CDR3 length equals 12 residues. With 7 bases removed from V and 3 bases from J, the gap between germline ends came to 6 bases. Per germline, CDR1 LNHNV and CDR2 YYDKDF (reference sequence).

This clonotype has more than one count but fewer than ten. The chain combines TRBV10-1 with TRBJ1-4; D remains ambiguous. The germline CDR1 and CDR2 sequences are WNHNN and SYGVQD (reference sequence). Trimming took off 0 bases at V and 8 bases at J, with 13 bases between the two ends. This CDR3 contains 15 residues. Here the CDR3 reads CASSESGSVDEKLFF. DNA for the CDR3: TGCGCCAGCAGTGAGTCGGGCTCGGTGGACGAAAAACTGTTTTTT.

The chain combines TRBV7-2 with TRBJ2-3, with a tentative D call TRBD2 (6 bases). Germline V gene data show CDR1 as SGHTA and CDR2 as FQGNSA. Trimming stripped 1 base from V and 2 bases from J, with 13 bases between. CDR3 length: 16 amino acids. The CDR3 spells CASSLGAGSYTDTQYF. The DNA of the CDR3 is TGTGCCAGCAGCTTAGGGGCGGGGTCGTACACAGATACGCAGTATTTT.

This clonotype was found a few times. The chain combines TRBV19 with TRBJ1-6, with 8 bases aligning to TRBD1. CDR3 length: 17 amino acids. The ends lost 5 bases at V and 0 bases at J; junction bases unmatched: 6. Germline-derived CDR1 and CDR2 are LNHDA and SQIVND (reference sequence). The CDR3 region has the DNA TGTGCCAGTAGTCTCCGACAGGGGAGCTCCTATAATTCACCCCTCCACTTT. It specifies CASSLRQGSSYNSPLHF.

The CDR3 here is CASSRGGYDEQYF. In DNA, the CDR3 is TGTGCCAGCAGCCGTGGGGGGTACGACGAGCAGTACTTC. The chain has TRBV7-6 and TRBJ2-7; D perhaps matches TRBD2 (6 bases). The germline CDR1 and CDR2 sequences are SGHVS and FNYEAQ. With 5 bases removed from V and 5 bases from J, the gap between germline ends came to 13 bases. The CDR3 is 13 amino acids.

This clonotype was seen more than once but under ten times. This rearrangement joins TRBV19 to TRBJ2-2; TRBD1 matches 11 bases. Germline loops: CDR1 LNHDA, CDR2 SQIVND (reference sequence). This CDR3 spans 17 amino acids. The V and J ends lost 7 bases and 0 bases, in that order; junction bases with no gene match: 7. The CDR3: CASNTGQGDANTGELFF. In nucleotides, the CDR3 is TGTGCCAGTAACACGGGACAGGGGGACGCGAACACCGGGGAGCTGTTTTTT.

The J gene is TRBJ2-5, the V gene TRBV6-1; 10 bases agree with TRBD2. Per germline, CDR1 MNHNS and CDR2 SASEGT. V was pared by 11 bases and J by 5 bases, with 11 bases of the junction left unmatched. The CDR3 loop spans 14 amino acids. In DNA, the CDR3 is TGTGCCGCGGCCCAGCGGGGGGGCCGGGAGACCCAGTACTTC. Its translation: CAAAQRGGRETQYF.

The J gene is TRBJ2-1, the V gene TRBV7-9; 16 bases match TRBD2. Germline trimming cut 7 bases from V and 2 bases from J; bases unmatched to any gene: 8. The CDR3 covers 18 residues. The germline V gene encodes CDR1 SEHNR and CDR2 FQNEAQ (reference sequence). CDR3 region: CASIKTGTSGGAYNEQFF. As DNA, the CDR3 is TGTGCCAGCATCAAAACCGGGACTAGCGGGGGGGCCTACAATGAGCAGTTCTTC.

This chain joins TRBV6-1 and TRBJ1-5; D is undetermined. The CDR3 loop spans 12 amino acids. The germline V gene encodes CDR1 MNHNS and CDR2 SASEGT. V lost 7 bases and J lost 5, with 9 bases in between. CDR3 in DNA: TGTGCCAGCATAGGGTGGGATCAGCCCCAGCATTTT. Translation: CASIGWDQPQHF.

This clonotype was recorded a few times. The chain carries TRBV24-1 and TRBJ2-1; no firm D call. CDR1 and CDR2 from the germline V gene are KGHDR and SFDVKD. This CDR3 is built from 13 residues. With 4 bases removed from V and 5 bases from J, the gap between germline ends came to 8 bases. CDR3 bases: TGTGCCACCAGTGACCCTATCGACAATGAGCAGTTCTTC. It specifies CATSDPIDNEQFF.

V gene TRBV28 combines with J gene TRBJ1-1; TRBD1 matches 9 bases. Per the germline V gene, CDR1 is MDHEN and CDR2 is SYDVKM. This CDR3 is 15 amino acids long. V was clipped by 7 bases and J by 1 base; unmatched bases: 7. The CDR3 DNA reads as TGTGCCAGCACCTCAAGGGGACAGGGGAACACTGAAGCTTTCTTT. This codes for CASTSRGQGNTEAFF.